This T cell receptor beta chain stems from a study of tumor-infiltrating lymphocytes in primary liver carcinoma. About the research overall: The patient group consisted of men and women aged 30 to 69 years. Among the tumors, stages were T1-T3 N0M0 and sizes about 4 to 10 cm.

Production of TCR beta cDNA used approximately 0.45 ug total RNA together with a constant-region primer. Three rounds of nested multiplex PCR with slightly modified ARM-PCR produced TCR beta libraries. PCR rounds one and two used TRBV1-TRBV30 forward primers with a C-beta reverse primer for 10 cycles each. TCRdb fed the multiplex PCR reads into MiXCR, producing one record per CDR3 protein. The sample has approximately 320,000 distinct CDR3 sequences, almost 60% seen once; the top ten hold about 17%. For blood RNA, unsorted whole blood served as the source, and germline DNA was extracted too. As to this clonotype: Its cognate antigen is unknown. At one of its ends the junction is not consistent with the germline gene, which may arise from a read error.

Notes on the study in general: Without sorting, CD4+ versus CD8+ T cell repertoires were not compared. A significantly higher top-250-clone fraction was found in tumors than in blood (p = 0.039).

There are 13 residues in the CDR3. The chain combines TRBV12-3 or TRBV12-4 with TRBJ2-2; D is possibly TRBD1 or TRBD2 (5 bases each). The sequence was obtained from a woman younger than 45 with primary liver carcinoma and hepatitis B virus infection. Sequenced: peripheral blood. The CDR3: CASSSPGTGELLF. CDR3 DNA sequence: TGTGCCAGCAGTAGCCCCGGGACCGGGGAGCTGCTTTTT.